This T cell receptor (beta chain) appears in the sequencing data of a study of CD8 T cells in Susac syndrome. Random hexamers were used to reverse transcribe the RNA input (roughly 0.5 to 1 ug). The amplification used immunoSEQ multiplex PCR on TCR beta CDR3; it spanned 54 Vbeta and 13 Jbeta. One entry per CDR3 protein results from TCRdb running MiXCR on the immunoSEQ multiplex PCR reads. Of 300,000 to 350,000 distinct CDR3 sequences in the sample, under 95% were seen once. Relapsing-remitting disease, either stable or active, was present in the treatment-naive patients who were the multiple sclerosis controls. It was negative isolation that provided the CD8+ and CD4+ T cells, whereas TEMRA cells were enriched by FACS. The source of this sequence is a human donor with multiple sclerosis. The sequencing input was CD4+ T cells from PBMCs.

CDR3 amino acids: CASSRGEFYEQYF. The CDR3 region has the DNA TGTGCCAGCTCCAGAGGGGAGTTTTACGAGCAGTACTTC. The chain carries TRBV3-1 and TRBJ2-7, with D perhaps given as TRBD1 or TRBD2 (5 bases each). The CDR3 has 13 residues. V shed 8 bases and J shed 4 bases, with 15 bases lying between them. The germline V gene has CDR1 LGHDT and CDR2 YNNKEL (reference sequence).